The following is a T cell receptor beta chain sequence with its context. No antigen is known for it. The use of a sample-barcoded 5' primer and a J-beta primer mix characterized a second PCR of about 7 to 12 cycles. Through a template-switch adaptor with 12 random nucleotides, each cDNA molecule received a tag. TCRdb fed the 5' RACE reads into MiXCR, producing one record per CDR3 protein. This sample carries 1.5 million to 2 million distinct CDR3 sequences, roughly 52% of them seen once, and the ten largest clones take 2.1%. Extraction yielded at least 5 micrograms of total RNA per sample. This sample was included in a study of blood T cells in healthy people across ages. Study outcomes and limitations: Researchers judged that diversity estimates from one million T cells fell short of true values.

CDR1 and CDR2 from the germline V gene are DFQATT and SNEGSKA (reference sequence). This CDR3 has 14 amino acids. V was pared by 2 bases and J by 11 bases, with 13 bases of the junction left unmatched. This chain connects TRBV20-1 to TRBJ2-5; 8 bases fit TRBD1. The material sequenced was blood. This TCR derives from a woman between 35 and 50 years old in good health. CDR3 in amino acids: CSARQGAHDNEQYF. CDR3 DNA: TGCAGTGCTAGACAGGGGGCGCATGACAATGAGCAGTACTTC.